Each of the 11 T cell receptor beta chains below was sequenced from the same sample in a study of T-cell memory formation after mild COVID-19. MiXCR, applied by TCRdb to the 5' RACE reads, yields one record per CDR3 protein. The table lists under 350,000 distinct CDR3 sequences, under 20% of them singletons. The specimen was PBMCs or a T cell subset sorted from them (not recorded which). These receptor sequences come from a man younger than 35 who had mild COVID-19 (a few samples of this study predate the infection). Cell type and time point are not known.

This clonotype was picked up many times. Here the CDR3 reads CASSQAPRRLAGGRNTQYF. CDR3 bases: TGTGCCAGCAGCCAAGCCCCCCGGAGACTAGCGGGGGGCCGGAATACGCAGTATTTT. The J gene is TRBJ2-3, the V gene TRBV14, with TRBD2 identical over 13 bases. Germline V gene data show CDR1 as SGHDN and CDR2 as FVKESK. V was pared by 1 base and J by 7 bases, with 14 bases of the junction left unmatched. The CDR3 loop spans 19 amino acids.

The J gene is TRBJ2-2, the V gene TRBV25-1; tentative D call: TRBD2 (7 bases). Trimming pared 7 bases from V and 7 bases from J, leaving 19 bases between. The CDR3 covers 15 residues. Germline V gene sequence: CDR1 MGHDK, CDR2 SYGVNS. CDR3 DNA: TGTGCCAGCACCGAGGGGGGGGTTTTGAACGGGGAGCTGTTTTTT. The encoded protein is CASTEGGVLNGELFF.

This clonotype was seen repeatedly, ten times or more. V gene TRBV5-1 combines with J gene TRBJ2-1; 8 bases map to TRBD2. Germline-derived CDR1 and CDR2 are SGHRS and YFSETQ. The trim removed 4 bases at V and 7 bases at J, leaving 10 bases unmatched. This CDR3 has 15 residues. CDR3 amino acids: CASSPLPGGQNEQFF. CDR3 in DNA: TGCGCCAGCAGCCCGCTCCCGGGGGGGCAGAATGAGCAGTTCTTC.

The J gene is TRBJ2-1, the V gene TRBV5-1; the D is unclear. The CDR3 is made up of 13 amino acids. Trimming took off 0 bases at V and 6 bases at J, with 7 bases between the two ends. Germline lookup yields CDR1 SGHRS and CDR2 YFSETQ. The CDR3, as DNA: TGCGCCAGCAGCTTGGTAGTACCCAATGAGCAGTTCTTC. Protein sequence: CASSLVVPNEQFF. Using reference TRBV5-1 and TRBJ2-1 for the parts outside the CDR3, the full variable domain is KAGVTQTPRYLIKTRGQQVTLSCSPISGHRSVSWYQQTPGQGLQFLFEYFSETQRNKGNFPGRFSGRQFSNSRSEMNVSTLELGDSALYLCASSLVVPNEQFFGPGTRLTVL.

The V and J genes are TRBV24-1 and TRBJ2-3; D is possibly TRBD1 (5 bases). The V gene lost 3 bases and the J gene lost 4 bases, with 10 bases spanning the gap. CDR1 KGHDR and CDR2 SFDVKD come from the germline V gene. This CDR3 comprises 14 residues. The CDR3 spells CATSDDRGADTQYF. The CDR3 DNA reads as TGTGCCACCAGTGATGACAGAGGCGCAGATACGCAGTATTTT.

This clonotype was found many times. In DNA, the CDR3 is TGTGCCAGCAGTTTGTGGGGGCCAAACATTCAGTACTTC. It encodes CASSLWGPNIQYF. The rearrangement joins TRBV12-3 or TRBV12-4 to TRBJ2-4; TRBD1 is a possible D gene (6 bases). This CDR3 has 13 amino acids. Trimming stripped 3 bases from V and 6 bases from J, with 9 bases between.

The chain has TRBV4-3 and TRBJ2-2; the match to TRBD1 covers 7 bases. This CDR3 spans 16 amino acids. V lost 0 bases to trimming and J lost 3 bases; unmatched junction nucleotides: 4. CDR1 LGHNA and CDR2 YSLEER come from the germline V gene. The CDR3 here is CASSQEGTADTGELFF. The CDR3 DNA reads TGCGCCAGCAGCCAAGAGGGGACAGCGGACACCGGGGAGCTGTTTTTT.

The genes are TRBV20-1 and TRBJ2-3, with TRBD2 identical over 14 bases. The V segment lost 6 bases and the J segment 2 bases; nucleotides outside the gene matches: 4. The CDR3 has 15 residues. CDR1 and CDR2 (germline): DFQATT, SNEGSKA (reference sequence). This chain's CDR3 is CSALTSGGATDTQYF. The CDR3 nucleotides are TGCAGTGCACTGACTAGCGGGGGGGCCACAGATACGCAGTATTTT.

Ten or more counts support this clonotype. This chain joins TRBV6-2 or TRBV6-3 and TRBJ2-7; D gene uncertain. V lost 2 bases to trimming and J lost 1 base, with 12 bases between them. The CDR3 spans 15 residues. The germline V gene has CDR1 MNHEY and CDR2 SVGEGT. The CDR3 reads CASSYLGPISYEQYF. Written as DNA, the CDR3 is TGTGCCAGCAGTTACCTTGGACCGATTTCCTACGAGCAGTACTTC.

This clonotype was seen a few times. The V call is TRBV20-1, the J call TRBJ2-3, with 16 bases identical to TRBD2. With 6 bases clipped from V and 5 bases from J, the junction kept 8 bases outside the gene matches. Germline V gene data show CDR1 as DFQATT and CDR2 as SNEGSKA (reference sequence). The CDR3 totals 16 residues. This CDR3 reads CSAAPGTSGGVDTQYF. The CDR3 nucleotides read TGCAGTGCGGCCCCCGGGACTAGCGGGGGGGTAGATACGCAGTATTTT.

This rearrangement joins TRBV24-1 to TRBJ2-1; 9 bases align to TRBD1. The trim removed 6 bases at V and 12 bases at J, leaving 8 bases unmatched. This CDR3 is 13 amino acids long. Germline CDR1 reads KGHDR; CDR2 reads SFDVKD. The CDR3 region is CATSYLGQGRQFF. In DNA, the CDR3 is TGTGCCACCAGTTACCTCGGACAGGGGAGGCAGTTCTTC.